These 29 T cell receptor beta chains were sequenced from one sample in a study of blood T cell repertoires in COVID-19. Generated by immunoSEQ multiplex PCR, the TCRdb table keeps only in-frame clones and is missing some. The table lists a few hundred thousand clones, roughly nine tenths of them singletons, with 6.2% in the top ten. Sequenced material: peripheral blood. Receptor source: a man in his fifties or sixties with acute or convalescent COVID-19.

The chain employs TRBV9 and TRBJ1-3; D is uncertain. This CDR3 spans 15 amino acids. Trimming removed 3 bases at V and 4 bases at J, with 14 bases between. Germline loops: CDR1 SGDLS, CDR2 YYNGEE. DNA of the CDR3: TGTGCCAGCAGCGGGACTTCCACTCGAGGAAACACCATATATTTT. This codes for CASSGTSTRGNTIYF. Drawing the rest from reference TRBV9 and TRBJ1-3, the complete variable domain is DSGVTQTPKHLITATGQRVTLRCSPRSGDLSVYWYQQSLDQGLQFLIQYYNGEERAKGNILERFSAQQFPDLHSELNLSSLELGDSALYFCASSGTSTRGNTIYFGEGSWLTVV.

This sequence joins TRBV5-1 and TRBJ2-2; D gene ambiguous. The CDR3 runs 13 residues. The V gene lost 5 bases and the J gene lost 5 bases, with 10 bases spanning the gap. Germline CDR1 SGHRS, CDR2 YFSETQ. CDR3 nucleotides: TGCGCCAGCAGACCAGAACCAACCGGGGAGCTGTTTTTT. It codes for CASRPEPTGELFF.

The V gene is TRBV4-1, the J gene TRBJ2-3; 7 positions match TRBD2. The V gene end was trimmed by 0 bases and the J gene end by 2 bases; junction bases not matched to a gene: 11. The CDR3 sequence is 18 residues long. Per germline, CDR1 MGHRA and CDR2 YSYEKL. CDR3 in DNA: TGCGCCAGCAGCCAAGAGGGTTCGCGGCGGGGGTCCACAGATACGCAGTATTTT. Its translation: CASSQEGSRRGSTDTQYF.

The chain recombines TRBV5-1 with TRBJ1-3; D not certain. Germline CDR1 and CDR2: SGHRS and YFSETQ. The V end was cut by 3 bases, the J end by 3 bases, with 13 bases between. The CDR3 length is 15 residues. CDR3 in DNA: TGCGCCAGCAGCTCCGCATGGGGAGATGGAAACACCATATATTTT. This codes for CASSSAWGDGNTIYF.

The CDR3 nucleotides read TGTGCCAGCAGTCCGTACCTGACAGGGGGAACAATTACGCCTAACTATGGCTACACCTTC. Amino acids: CASSPYLTGGTITPNYGYTF. The J gene is TRBJ1-2, the V gene TRBV27, with 9 bases matching TRBD1. CDR3 length equals 20 residues. The trim removed 5 bases at V and 0 bases at J, leaving 19 bases unmatched. CDR1 is MNHEY and CDR2 is SMNVEV in the germline V gene (reference sequence).

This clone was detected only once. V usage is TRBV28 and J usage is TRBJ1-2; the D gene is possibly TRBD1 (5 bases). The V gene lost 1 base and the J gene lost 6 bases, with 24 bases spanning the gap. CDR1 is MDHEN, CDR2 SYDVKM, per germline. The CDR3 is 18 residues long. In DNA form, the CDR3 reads TGTGCCAGCAGTTTATCGGGGACGATGGGGGGAGTTTGGGATGGCTACACCTTC. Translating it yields CASSLSGTMGGVWDGYTF.

For the CDR3, the DNA is TGTGCCAGCAGTGACCCGCGGGCGGGAGGTTACAATGAGCAGTTCTTC. Amino acids: CASSDPRAGGYNEQFF. The chain has TRBV6-1 and TRBJ2-1; TRBD2 matches 8 bases. J gave up 4 bases and V 3 bases, and 8 bases lay outside the gene matches. This CDR3 region has 16 residues. Germline V gives CDR1 MNHNS, CDR2 SASEGT.

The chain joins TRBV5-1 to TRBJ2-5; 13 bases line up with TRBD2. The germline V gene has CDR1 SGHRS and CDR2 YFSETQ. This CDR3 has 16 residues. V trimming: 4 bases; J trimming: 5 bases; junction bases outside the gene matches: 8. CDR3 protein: CASSQLAGGPSETQYF. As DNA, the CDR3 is TGCGCCAGCAGCCAACTAGCGGGAGGGCCTTCGGAGACCCAGTACTTC.

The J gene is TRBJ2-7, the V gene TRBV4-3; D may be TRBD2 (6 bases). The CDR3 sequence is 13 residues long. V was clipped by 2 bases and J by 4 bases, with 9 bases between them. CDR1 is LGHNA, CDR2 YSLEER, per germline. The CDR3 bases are TGCGCCAGCAGCCAATTTAGCGGTTACGAGCAGTACTTC. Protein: CASSQFSGYEQYF.

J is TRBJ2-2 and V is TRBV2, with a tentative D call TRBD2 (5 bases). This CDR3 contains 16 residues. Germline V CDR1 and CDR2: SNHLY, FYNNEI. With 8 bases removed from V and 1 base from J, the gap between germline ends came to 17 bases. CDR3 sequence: CASLVAGGRNTGELFF. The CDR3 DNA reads TGTGCCAGCCTCGTCGCAGGTGGGAGGAACACCGGGGAGCTGTTTTTT.

The CDR3 reads CASSYTTSGGVGEQYF. The CDR3, as DNA: TGTGCCAGCAGTTACACGACTAGCGGGGGGGTTGGGGAGCAGTACTTC. The chain is built from TRBV6-5 and TRBJ2-7; 14 bases align to TRBD2. This CDR3 spans 16 amino acids. V lost 2 bases, J lost 7 bases, and 7 bases stayed unmatched. Germline lookup yields CDR1 MNHEY and CDR2 SVGAGI.

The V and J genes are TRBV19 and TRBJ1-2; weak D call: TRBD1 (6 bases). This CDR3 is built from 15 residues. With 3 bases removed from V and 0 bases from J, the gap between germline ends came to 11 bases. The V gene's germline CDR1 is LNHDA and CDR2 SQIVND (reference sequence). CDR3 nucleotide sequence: TGTGCCAGTAGTATCCGGACAGACGCTAACTATGGCTACACCTTC. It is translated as CASSIRTDANYGYTF.

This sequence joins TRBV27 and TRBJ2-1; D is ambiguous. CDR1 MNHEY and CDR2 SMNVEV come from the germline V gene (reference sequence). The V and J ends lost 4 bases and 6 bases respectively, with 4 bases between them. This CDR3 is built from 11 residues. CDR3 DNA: TGTGCCAGCAGTTCCGGCAATGAGCAGTTCTTC. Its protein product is CASSSGNEQFF.

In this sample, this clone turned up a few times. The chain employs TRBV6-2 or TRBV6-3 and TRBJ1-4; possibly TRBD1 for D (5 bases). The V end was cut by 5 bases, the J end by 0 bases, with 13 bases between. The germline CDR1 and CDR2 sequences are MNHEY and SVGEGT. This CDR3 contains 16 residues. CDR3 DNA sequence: TGTGCCAGCAGTGACCGACAGTTACCAACTAATGAAAAACTGTTTTTT. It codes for CASSDRQLPTNEKLFF.

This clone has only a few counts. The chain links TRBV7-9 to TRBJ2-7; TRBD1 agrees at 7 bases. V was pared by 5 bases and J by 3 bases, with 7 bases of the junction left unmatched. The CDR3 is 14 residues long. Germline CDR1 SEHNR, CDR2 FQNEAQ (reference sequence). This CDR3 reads CASSPDRVFYEQYF. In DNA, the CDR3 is TGTGCCAGCAGCCCCGACAGGGTGTTCTACGAGCAGTACTTC.

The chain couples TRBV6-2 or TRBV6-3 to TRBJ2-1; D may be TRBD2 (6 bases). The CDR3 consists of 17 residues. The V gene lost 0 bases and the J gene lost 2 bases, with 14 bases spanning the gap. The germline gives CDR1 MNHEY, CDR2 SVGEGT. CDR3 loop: CASSYSDAGITYNEQFF. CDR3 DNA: TGTGCCAGCAGTTACTCAGACGCGGGAATCACCTACAATGAGCAGTTCTTC.

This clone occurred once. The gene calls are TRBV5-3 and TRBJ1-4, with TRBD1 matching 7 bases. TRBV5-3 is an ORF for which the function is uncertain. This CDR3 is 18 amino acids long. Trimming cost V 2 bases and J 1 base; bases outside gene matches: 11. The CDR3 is CARSLGGRGQVTNEKLFF. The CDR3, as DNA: TGTGCCAGAAGCTTAGGTGGTAGGGGGCAGGTAACTAATGAAAAACTGTTTTTT.

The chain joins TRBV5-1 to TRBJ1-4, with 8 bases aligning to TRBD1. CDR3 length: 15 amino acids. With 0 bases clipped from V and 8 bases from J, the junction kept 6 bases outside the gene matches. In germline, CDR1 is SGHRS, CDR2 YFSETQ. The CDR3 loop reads CASSLDGTGLEKLFF. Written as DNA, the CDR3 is TGCGCCAGCAGCTTGGATGGGACAGGACTCGAAAAACTGTTTTTT. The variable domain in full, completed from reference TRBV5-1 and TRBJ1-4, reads KAGVTQTPRYLIKTRGQQVTLSCSPISGHRSVSWYQQTPGQGLQFLFEYFSETQRNKGNFPGRFSGRQFSNSRSEMNVSTLELGDSALYLCASSLDGTGLEKLFFGSGTQLSVL.

The CDR3 DNA reads TGTGCCAGCAGTCTCACACAGGCACAGCCCCAGCATTTT. Translation gives CASSLTQAQPQHF. The chain is built from TRBV6-2 or TRBV6-3 and TRBJ1-5; the D gene is possibly TRBD1 (5 bases). Germline values: CDR1 MNHEY, CDR2 SVGEGT. Deletions cut 5 bases from V and 7 bases from J, with 12 bases between. The CDR3 covers 13 residues.

Here the CDR3 reads CASSARLNWGAKGYTF. Written as DNA, the CDR3 is TGTGCCAGCAGCGCCCGATTAAATTGGGGAGCAAAGGGCTACACCTTC. The chain carries TRBV9 and TRBJ1-2; D is undetermined. Trimming left V 3 bases short and J 8 bases short, with 23 bases between. The CDR3 runs to 16 residues. Germline CDR1 is SGDLS and CDR2 is YYNGEE.

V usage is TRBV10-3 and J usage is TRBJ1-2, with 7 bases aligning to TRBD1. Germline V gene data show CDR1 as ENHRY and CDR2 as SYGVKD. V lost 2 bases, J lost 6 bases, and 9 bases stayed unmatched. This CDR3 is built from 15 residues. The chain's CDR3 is CAISERPTGEDGYTF. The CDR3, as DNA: TGTGCCATCAGTGAGAGGCCCACAGGGGAGGATGGCTACACCTTC.

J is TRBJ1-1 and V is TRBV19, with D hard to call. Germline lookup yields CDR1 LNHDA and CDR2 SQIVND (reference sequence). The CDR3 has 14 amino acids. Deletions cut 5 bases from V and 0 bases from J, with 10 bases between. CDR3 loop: CASSVGLLNTEAFF. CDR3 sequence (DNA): TGTGCCAGTAGTGTCGGACTGTTGAACACTGAAGCTTTCTTT.

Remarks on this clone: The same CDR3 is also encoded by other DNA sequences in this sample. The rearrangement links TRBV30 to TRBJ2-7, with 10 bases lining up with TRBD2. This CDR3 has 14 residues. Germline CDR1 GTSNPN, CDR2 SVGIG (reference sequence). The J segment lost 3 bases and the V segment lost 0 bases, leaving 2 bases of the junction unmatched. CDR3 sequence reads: CAWSVSGGGYEQYF. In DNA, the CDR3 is TGTGCCTGGAGTGTAAGCGGGGGGGGCTACGAGCAGTACTTC.

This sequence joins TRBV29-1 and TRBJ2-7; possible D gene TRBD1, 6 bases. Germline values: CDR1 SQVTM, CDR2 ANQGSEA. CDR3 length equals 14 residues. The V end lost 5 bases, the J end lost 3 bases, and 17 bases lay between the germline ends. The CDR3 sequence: CSVQITGKSYEQYF. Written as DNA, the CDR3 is TGCAGCGTTCAAATTACAGGGAAGAGCTACGAGCAGTACTTC.

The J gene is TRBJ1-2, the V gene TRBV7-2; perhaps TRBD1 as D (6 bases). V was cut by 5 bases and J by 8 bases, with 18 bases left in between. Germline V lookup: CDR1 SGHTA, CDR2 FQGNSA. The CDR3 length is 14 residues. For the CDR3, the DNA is TGTGCCAGCAGCGCCGGACAAGGGGGAGAAGGCTACACCTTC. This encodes CASSAGQGGEGYTF.

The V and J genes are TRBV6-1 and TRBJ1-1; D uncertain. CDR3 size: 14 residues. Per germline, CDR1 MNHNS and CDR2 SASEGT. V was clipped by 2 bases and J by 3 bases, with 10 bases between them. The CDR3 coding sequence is TGTGCCAGCAGTGAATCAGGAACTCACACTGAAGCTTTCTTT. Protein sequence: CASSESGTHTEAFF.

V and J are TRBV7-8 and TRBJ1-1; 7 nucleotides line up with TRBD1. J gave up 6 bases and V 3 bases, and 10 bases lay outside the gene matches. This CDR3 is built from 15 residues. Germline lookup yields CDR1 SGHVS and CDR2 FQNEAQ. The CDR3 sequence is CASSFPSRGEAEAFF. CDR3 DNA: TGTGCCAGCAGCTTCCCGAGCAGGGGGGAGGCTGAAGCTTTCTTT.

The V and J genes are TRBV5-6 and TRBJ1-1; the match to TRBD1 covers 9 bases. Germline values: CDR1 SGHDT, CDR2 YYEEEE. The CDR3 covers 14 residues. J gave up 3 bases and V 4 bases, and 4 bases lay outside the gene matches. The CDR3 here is CASSTGQGYTEAFF. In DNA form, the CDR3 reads TGTGCCAGCAGCACGGGACAGGGTTACACTGAAGCTTTCTTT.

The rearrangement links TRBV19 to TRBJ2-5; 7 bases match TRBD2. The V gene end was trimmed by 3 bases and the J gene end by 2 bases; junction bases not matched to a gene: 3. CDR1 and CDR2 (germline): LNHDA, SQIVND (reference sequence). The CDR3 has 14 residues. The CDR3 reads CASSITGGQETQYF. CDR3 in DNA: TGTGCCAGTAGTATCACCGGGGGGCAAGAGACCCAGTACTTC. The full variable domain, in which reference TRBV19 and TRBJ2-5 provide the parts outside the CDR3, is DGGITQSPKYLFRKEGQNVTLSCEQNLNHDAMYWYRQDPGQGLRLIYYSQIVNDFQKGDIAEGYSVSREKKESFPLTVTSAQKNPTAFYLCASSITGGQETQYFGPGTRLLVL.